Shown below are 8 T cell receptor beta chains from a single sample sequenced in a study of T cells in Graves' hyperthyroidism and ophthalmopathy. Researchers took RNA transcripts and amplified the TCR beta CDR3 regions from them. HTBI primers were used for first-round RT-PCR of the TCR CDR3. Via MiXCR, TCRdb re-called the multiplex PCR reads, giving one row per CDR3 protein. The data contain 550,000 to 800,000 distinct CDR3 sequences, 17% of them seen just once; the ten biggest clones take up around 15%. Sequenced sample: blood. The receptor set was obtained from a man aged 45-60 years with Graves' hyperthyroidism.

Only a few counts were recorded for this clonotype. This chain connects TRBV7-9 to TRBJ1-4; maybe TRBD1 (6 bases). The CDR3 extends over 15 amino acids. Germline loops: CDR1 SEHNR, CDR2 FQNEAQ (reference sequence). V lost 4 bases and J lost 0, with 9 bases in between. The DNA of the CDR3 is TGTGCCAGCAGCTACAGGGAAGCAACTAATGAAAAACTGTTTTTT. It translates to CASSYREATNEKLFF.

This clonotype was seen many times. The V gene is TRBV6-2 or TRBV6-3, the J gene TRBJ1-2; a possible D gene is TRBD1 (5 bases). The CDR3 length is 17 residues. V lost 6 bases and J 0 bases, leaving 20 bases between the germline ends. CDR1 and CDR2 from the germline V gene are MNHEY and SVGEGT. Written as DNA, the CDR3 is TGTGCCAGCAGGGACCGGACGGACATCACATCTAACTATGGCTACACCTTC. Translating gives CASRDRTDITSNYGYTF.

The CDR3 protein is CASSGLAGLQETQYF. CDR3 in DNA: TGTGCCAGCAGCGGACTAGCGGGATTGCAAGAGACCCAGTACTTC. The gene calls are TRBV27 and TRBJ2-5; TRBD2 aligns across 12 bases. The CDR3 is 15 residues long. V was pared by 6 bases and J by 2 bases, with 4 bases of the junction left unmatched. Germline V lookup: CDR1 MNHEY, CDR2 SMNVEV (reference sequence).

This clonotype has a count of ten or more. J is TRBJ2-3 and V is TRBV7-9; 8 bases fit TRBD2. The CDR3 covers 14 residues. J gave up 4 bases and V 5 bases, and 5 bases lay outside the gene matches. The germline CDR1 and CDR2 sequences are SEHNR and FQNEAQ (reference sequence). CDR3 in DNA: TGTGCCAGCAGCCCCGGACTAGCCTCAGATACGCAGTATTTT. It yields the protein CASSPGLASDTQYF.

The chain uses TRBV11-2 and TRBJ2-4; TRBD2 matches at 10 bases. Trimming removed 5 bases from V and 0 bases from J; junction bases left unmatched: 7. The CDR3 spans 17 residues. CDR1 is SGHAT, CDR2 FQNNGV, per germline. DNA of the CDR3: TGTGCCAGCAGCCAGAGAGCGGGAGGGATAGCCAAAAACATTCAGTACTTC. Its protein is CASSQRAGGIAKNIQYF.

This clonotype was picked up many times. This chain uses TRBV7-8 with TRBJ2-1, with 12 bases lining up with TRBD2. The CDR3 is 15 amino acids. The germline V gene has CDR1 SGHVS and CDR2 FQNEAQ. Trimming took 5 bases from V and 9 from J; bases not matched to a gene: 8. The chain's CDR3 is CASSPPLAGGSEQFF. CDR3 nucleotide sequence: TGTGCCAGCAGCCCCCCACTAGCGGGAGGAAGTGAGCAGTTCTTC.

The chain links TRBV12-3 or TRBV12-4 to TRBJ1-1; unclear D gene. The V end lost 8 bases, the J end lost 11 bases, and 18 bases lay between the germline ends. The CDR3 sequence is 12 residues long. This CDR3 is CASRAEEERAFF. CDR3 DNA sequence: TGTGCCAGCCGTGCGGAAGAAGAACGGGCTTTCTTT.

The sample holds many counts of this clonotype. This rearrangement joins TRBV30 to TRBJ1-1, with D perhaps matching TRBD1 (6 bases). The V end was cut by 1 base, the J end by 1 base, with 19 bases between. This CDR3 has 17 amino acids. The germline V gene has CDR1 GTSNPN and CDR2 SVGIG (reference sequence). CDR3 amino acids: CAWSAVRGTPRNTEAFF. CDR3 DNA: TGTGCCTGGAGTGCCGTACGGGGGACACCGAGGAACACTGAAGCTTTCTTT.